Sequencing of this T cell receptor beta chain was carried out in a study of blood T cells in healthy people across ages. Alongside a J-beta primer mix, a sample-barcoded 5' primer served in a second PCR lasting roughly 7 to 12 cycles. MiXCR was run by TCRdb on the 5' RACE reads, yielding one entry per CDR3 protein. The sample shows fewer than 800,000 distinct CDR3 sequences, approximately 21% of them seen only once. Trimming left V 4 bases short and J 5 bases short, with 15 bases between. The CDR3 is 14 residues long. Germline CDR1 is MNHEY and CDR2 is SMNVEV (reference sequence). Sequencing was done on a sample of blood. The receptor was derived from a man aged 65-85 years in good health. The chain joins TRBV27 to TRBJ2-7; D not resolved. For the CDR3, the DNA is TGTGCCAGCAGTTATACGGGCAGGTTCAACGAGCAGTACTTC. Protein product: CASSYTGRFNEQYF.